Shown below are 8 T cell receptor beta chains from a single sample sequenced in a study of shared clonotypes between healthy human individuals. TCRdb's table, derived via immunoSEQ multiplex PCR, lists solely in-frame clones and lacks some. The sample includes 2.5 million or so clones, just over 90% of them seen just once. Sequencing was performed on naive CD4+ T cells sorted from blood. Subset noted: CD45RA+ positively selected. The receptors derive from a man aged 18 to 29 in good health.

The chain couples TRBV7-2 to TRBJ2-7; D possibly matches TRBD1 or TRBD2 (5 bases each). The V and J ends lost 4 bases and 3 bases respectively, with 13 bases between them. CDR1 SGHTA and CDR2 FQGNSA come from the germline V gene. CDR3 length: 14 residues. The CDR3 bases are TGTGCCAGCAGCTCAGAGGAGAGGGGCTACGAGCAGTACTTC. It codes for CASSSEERGYEQYF.

As for this clone: Other DNA sequences in this sample translate to the same CDR3. The V call is TRBV6-5, the J call TRBJ2-3, with D perhaps matching TRBD1 or TRBD2 (6 bases each). V lost 5 bases to trimming and J lost 6 bases, with 12 bases between them. Germline CDR1 reads MNHEY; CDR2 reads SVGAGI. The CDR3 has 13 amino acids. CDR3 sequence: CASSRRGADTQYF. Written as DNA, the CDR3 is TGTGCCAGCAGTAGAAGGGGGGCGGATACGCAGTATTTT.

The genes are TRBV18 and TRBJ1-6; unclear D gene. CDR3 size: 17 residues. Deletions cut 2 bases from V and 0 bases from J, with 11 bases between. Germline loops: CDR1 KGHSH, CDR2 LQKENI. DNA of the CDR3: TGTGCCAGCTCACCATCTACAGTCAGCTCCTATAATTCACCCCTCCACTTT. Translated, it gives CASSPSTVSSYNSPLHF.

V is TRBV7-9 and J is TRBJ2-7; D gene ambiguous. This CDR3 contains 15 residues. Germline V gives CDR1 SEHNR, CDR2 FQNEAQ (reference sequence). Trimming shortened V by 5 bases and J by 2 bases, and 16 bases separated the two germline ends. The CDR3 sequence is CASSLMETPPYEQYF. The CDR3 coding sequence is TGTGCCAGCAGCCTAATGGAGACTCCTCCCTACGAGCAGTACTTC. The full variable domain, in which reference TRBV7-9 and TRBJ2-7 provide the parts outside the CDR3, is DTGVSQNPRHKITKRGQNVTFRCDPISEHNRLYWYRQTLGQGPEFLTYFQNEAQLEKSRLLSDRFSAERPKGSFSTLEIQRTEQGDSAMYLCASSLMETPPYEQYFGPGTRLTVT.

J is TRBJ2-3 and V is TRBV4-1, with a possible D match to TRBD1 (6 bases). With 0 bases removed from V and 2 bases from J, the gap between germline ends came to 15 bases. Germline CDR1 reads MGHRA; CDR2 reads YSYEKL. CDR3 length: 17 residues. CDR3 sequence: CASSQDWPGVVTDTQYF. The CDR3 bases are TGCGCCAGCAGCCAAGATTGGCCAGGGGTGGTCACAGATACGCAGTATTTT.

The rearrangement links TRBV30 to TRBJ2-7, with D maybe TRBD2 (5 bases). V dropped 3 bases and J dropped 4 bases, with 16 bases sitting between them. CDR1 and CDR2 (germline): GTSNPN, SVGIG (reference sequence). The CDR3 runs to 14 residues. The CDR3 here is CAWRRDTITYEQYF. The CDR3 DNA is TGTGCCTGGAGGAGGGATACGATAACTTACGAGCAGTACTTC.

About this clone itself: Other DNA variants within this sample encode the same CDR3. The rearrangement joins TRBV2 to TRBJ2-7; a possible D gene is TRBD1 (6 bases). Germline CDR1 is SNHLY and CDR2 is FYNNEI. Deletions cut 1 base from V and 4 bases from J, with 11 bases between. The length of the CDR3 is 14 residues. In nucleotides, the CDR3 is TGTGCCAGCAGTGAAGAGGGGGTTTCGTACGAGCAGTACTTC. This translates into CASSEEGVSYEQYF.

The chain recombines TRBV2 with TRBJ1-1; TRBD1 matches 8 bases. The CDR3 is 12 amino acids. V was clipped by 11 bases and J by 6 bases; unmatched bases: 8. Germline values: CDR1 SNHLY, CDR2 FYNNEI. The CDR3 spells CAGSRGRSEAFF. The CDR3 nucleotides read TGTGCCGGAAGCAGGGGGCGGTCTGAAGCTTTCTTT.